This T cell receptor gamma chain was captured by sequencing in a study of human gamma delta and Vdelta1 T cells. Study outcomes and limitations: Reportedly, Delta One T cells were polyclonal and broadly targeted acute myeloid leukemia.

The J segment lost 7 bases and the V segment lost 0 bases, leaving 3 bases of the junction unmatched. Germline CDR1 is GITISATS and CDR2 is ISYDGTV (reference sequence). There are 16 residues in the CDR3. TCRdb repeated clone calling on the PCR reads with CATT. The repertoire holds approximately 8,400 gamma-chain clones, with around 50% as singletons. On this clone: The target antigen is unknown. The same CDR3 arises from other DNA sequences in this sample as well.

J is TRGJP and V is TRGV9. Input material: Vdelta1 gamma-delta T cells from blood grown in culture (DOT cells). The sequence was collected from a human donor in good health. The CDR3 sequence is CALWEVRELGKKIKVF. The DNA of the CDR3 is TGTGCCTTGTGGGAGGTGCGCGAGTTGGGCAAAAAAATCAAGGTATTT.